This T cell receptor beta chain stems from a study of T cells in Graves' hyperthyroidism and ophthalmopathy. Based on clinical symptoms, serum thyroxine and TRAb, thyroid ultrasound and orbital computed tomography, diagnoses were reached. It was RNA transcripts that yielded the amplified TCR beta CDR3 regions. The TCR CDR3 was amplified in a first-round RT-PCR using the HTBI primer set. TCRdb processed the multiplex PCR reads anew with MiXCR; each CDR3 protein has one entry. The data contain under 300,000 distinct CDR3 sequences, around 22% of them singletons. The sequenced sample was blood. This TCR was recovered from a man aged 25-40 years with Graves' ophthalmopathy.

Written as DNA, the CDR3 is TGCGCCAGCAGTGATCCGACTAGCGGGAGGTCTAAATACAATGAGCAGTTCTTC. It encodes CASSDPTSGRSKYNEQFF. V usage is TRBV10-2 and J usage is TRBJ2-1; 13 bases are shared with TRBD2. From germline, CDR1 is WSHSY and CDR2 SAAADI. This CDR3 is built from 18 residues. J was trimmed by 4 bases and V by 3 bases; bases with no gene match: 9.